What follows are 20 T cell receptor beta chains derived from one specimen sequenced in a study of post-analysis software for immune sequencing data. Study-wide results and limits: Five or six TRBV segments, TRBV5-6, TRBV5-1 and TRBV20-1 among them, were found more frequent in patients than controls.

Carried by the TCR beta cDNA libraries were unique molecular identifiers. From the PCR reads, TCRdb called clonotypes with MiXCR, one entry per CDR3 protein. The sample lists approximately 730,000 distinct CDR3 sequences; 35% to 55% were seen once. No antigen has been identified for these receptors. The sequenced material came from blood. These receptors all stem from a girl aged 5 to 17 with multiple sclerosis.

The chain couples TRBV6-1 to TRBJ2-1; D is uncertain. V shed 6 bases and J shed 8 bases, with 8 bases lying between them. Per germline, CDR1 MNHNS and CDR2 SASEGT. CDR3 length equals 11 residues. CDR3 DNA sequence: TGTGCCAGCAGGTTTAGCCATGAGCAGTTCTTC. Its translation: CASRFSHEQFF.

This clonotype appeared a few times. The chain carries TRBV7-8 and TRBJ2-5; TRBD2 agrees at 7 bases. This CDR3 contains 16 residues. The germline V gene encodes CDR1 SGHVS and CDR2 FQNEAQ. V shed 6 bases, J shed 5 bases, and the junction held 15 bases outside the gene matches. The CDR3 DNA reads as TGTGCCAGCAGTTTCCGCGGGGGTACGTCGGGGGAGACCCAGTACTTC. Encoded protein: CASSFRGGTSGETQYF.

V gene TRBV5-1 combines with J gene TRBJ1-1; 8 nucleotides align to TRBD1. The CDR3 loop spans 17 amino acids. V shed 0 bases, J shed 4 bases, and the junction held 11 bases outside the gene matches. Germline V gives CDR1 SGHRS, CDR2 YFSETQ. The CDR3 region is CASSLAYDRGYGTEAFF. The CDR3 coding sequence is TGCGCCAGCAGCTTGGCCTACGACAGGGGTTATGGCACTGAAGCTTTCTTT.

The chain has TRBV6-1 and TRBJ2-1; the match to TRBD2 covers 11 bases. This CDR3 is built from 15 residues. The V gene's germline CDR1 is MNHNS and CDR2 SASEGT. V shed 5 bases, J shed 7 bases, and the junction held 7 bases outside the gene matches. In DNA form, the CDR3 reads TGTGCCAGCAGTTTAGCGGGAGGGCGCGTAAATGAGCAGTTCTTC. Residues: CASSLAGGRVNEQFF.

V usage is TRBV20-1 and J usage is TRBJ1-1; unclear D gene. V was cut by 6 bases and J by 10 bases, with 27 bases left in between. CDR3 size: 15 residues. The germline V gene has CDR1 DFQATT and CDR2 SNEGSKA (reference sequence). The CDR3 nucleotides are TGCAGTGCCGACTCAACTTTAGACTTCCCCGGGTCAGCTTTCTTT. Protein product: CSADSTLDFPGSAFF.

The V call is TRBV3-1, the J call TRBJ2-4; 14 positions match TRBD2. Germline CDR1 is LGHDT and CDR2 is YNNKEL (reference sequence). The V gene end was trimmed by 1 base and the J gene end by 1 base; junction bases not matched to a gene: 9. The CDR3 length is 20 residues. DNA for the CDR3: TGTGCCAGCAGCCAAGGAATGGGACTAGCGGGAGTATCGGCCAAAAACATTCAGTACTTC. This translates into CASSQGMGLAGVSAKNIQYF.

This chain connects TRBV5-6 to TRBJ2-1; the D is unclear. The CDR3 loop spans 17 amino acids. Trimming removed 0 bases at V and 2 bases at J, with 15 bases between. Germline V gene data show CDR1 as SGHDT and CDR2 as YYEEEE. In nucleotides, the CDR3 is TGTGCCAGCAGCTTGGGGTTGGTGGGGATTACCTACAATGAGCAGTTCTTC. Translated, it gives CASSLGLVGITYNEQFF.

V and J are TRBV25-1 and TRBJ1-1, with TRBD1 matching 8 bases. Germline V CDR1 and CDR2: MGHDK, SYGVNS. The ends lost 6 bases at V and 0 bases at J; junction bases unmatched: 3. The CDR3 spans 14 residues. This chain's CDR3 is CASSGQGMNTEAFF. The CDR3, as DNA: TGTGCCAGCAGCGGACAGGGTATGAACACTGAAGCTTTCTTT.

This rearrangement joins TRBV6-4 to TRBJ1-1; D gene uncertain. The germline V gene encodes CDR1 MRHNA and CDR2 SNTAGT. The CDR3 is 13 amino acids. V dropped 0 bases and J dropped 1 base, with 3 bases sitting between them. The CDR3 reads CASSDSWNTEAFF. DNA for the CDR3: TGTGCCAGCAGTGACTCGTGGAACACTGAAGCTTTCTTT.

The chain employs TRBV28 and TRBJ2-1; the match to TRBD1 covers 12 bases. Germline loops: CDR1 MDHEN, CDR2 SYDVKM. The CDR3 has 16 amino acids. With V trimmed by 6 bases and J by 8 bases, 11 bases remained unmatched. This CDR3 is CASSPSWGQGADEQFF. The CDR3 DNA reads TGTGCCAGCAGCCCTTCCTGGGGACAGGGGGCTGATGAGCAGTTCTTC. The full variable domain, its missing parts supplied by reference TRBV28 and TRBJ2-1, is DVKVTQSSRYLVKRTGEKVFLECVQDMDHENMFWYRQDPGLGLRLIYFSYDVKMKEKGDIPEGYSVSREKKERFSLILESASTNQTSMYLCASSPSWGQGADEQFFGPGTRLTVL.

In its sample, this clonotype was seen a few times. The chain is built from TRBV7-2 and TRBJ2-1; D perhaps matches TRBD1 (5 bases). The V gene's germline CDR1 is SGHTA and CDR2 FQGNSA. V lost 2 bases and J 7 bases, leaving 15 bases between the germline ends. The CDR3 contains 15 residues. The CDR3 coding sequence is TGTGCCAGCAGCTTATCCCGCAGGGAAGCAAATGAGCAGTTCTTC. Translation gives CASSLSRREANEQFF.

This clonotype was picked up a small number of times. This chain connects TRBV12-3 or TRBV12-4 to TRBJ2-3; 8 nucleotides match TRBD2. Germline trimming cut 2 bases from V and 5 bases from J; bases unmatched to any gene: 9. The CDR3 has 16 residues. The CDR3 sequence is CASSLSLSGTGDTQYF. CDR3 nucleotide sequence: TGTGCCAGCAGTTTAAGCCTTAGCGGGACGGGAGATACGCAGTATTTT.

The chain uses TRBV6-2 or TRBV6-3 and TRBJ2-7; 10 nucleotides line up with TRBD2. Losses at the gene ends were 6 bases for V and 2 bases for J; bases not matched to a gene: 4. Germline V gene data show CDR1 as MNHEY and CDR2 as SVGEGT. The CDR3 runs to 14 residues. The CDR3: CASRWTSGPYEQYF. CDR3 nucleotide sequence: TGTGCCAGCAGGTGGACTAGCGGTCCCTACGAGCAGTACTTC.

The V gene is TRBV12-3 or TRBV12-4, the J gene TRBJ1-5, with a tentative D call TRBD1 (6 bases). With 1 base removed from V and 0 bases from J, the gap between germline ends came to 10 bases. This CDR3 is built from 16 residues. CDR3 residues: CASSLGRGGSNQPQHF. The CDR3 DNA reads TGTGCCAGCAGTTTAGGTAGAGGGGGTAGCAATCAGCCCCAGCATTTT.

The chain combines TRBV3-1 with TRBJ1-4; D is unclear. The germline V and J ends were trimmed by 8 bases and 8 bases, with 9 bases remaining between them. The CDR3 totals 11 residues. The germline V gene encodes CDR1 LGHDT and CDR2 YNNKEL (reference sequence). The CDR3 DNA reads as TGTGCCAGCGGAACCCCCGAAAAACTGTTTTTT. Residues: CASGTPEKLFF.

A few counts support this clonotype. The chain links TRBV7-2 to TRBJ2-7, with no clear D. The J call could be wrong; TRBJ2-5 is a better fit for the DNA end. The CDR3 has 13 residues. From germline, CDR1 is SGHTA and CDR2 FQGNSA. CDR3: CASSLAAVETQYF. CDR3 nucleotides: TGTGCCAGCAGCTTAGCGGCTGTGGAGACCCAGTACTTC.

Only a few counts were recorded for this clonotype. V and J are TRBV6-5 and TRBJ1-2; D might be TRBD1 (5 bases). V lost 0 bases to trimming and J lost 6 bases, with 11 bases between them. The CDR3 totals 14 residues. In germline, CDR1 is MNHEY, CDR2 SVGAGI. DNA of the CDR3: TGTGCCAGCAGTTACTCGAGAGGGGTGAATGGCTACACCTTC. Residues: CASSYSRGVNGYTF.

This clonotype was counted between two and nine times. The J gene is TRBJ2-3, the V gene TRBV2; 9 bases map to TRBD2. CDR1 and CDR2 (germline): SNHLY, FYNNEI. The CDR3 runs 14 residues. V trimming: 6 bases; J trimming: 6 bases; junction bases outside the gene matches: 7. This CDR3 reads CASRDLAGMDTQYF. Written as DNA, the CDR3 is TGTGCCAGCAGAGATCTAGCGGGAATGGATACGCAGTATTTT. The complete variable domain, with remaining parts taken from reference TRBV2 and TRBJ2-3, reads EPEVTQTPSHQVTQMGQEVILRCVPISNHLYFYWYRQILGQKVEFLVSFYNNEISEKSEIFDDQFSVERPDGSNFTLKIRSTKLEDSAMYFCASRDLAGMDTQYFGPGTRLTVL.

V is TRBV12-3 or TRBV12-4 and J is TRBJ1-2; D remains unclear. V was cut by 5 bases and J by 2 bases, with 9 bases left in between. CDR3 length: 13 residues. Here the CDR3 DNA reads TGTGCCAGCAGTACCTACCGCAACTATGGCTACACCTTC. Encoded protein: CASSTYRNYGYTF.

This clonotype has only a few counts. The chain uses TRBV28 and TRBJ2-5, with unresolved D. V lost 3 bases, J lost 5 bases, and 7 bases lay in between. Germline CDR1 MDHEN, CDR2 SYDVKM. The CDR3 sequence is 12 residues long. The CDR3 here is CASSFEEETQYF. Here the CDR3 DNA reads TGTGCCAGCAGTTTTGAGGAGGAGACCCAGTACTTC.